Each of the 30 T cell receptor beta chains below was sequenced from the same sample in a study of T cell responses to AZD1222 COVID-19 vaccine. The method was immunoSEQ multiplex PCR; TCRdb's version includes in-frame clones alone and lacks a portion of them. Among approximately 100,000 clones listed, approximately 89% were seen once. The source was peripheral blood, collected 28 days after the second AZD1222 dose. The receptors come from an adult who received the AZD1222 COVID-19 vaccine.

The chain is built from TRBV28 and TRBJ2-7, with 7 bases fitting TRBD1. CDR3 length: 14 residues. Per germline, CDR1 MDHEN and CDR2 SYDVKM. V lost 6 bases and J lost 2; bases outside the gene matches: 7. The CDR3 sequence: CASRPRDRTYEQYF. DNA for the CDR3: TGTGCCAGCAGGCCTAGGGACAGAACCTACGAGCAGTACTTC.

The chain combines TRBV25-1 with TRBJ1-6, with D uncertain. Between the trimmed V and J ends, which lost 4 bases and 14 bases, there was a span of 9 bases. This CDR3 is 11 amino acids long. CDR1 is MGHDK, CDR2 SYGVNS, per germline. The DNA for the CDR3 is TGTGCCAGCAGTGGACTGGTGACCCTCCACTTT. This codes for CASSGLVTLHF.

This clone was seen a single time. This chain links TRBV24-1 with TRBJ1-5, with 11 bases aligning to TRBD1. This CDR3 is 15 amino acids long. The germline CDR1 and CDR2 sequences are KGHDR and SFDVKD. J gave up 5 bases and V 12 bases, and 11 bases lay outside the gene matches. In DNA, the CDR3 is TGTGCCGCGGGGACAGGGGGAGGTATAGATCAGCCCCAGCATTTT. Protein product: CAAGTGGGIDQPQHF.

The chain uses TRBV7-2 and TRBJ2-7; D remains ambiguous. This CDR3 is 14 amino acids long. The V gene lost 1 base and the J gene lost 5 bases, with 12 bases spanning the gap. Germline V gene lookup returns CDR1 SGHTA and CDR2 FQGNSA. In nucleotides, the CDR3 is TGTGCCAGCAGCTTAGACGGCTCTAGGCACGAGCAGTACTTC. It translates to CASSLDGSRHEQYF.

This chain connects TRBV27 to TRBJ1-6; 9 positions match TRBD1. The germline V gene has CDR1 MNHEY and CDR2 SMNVEV (reference sequence). The length of the CDR3 is 16 residues. The V segment lost 2 bases and the J segment 5 bases; nucleotides outside the gene matches: 4. Here the CDR3 reads CASSLIRDRDNSPLHF. The CDR3 nucleotides are TGTGCCAGCAGTTTAATCCGGGACAGGGATAATTCACCCCTCCACTTT.

The chain links TRBV19 to TRBJ1-1, with 7 bases that match TRBD1. The CDR3 has 13 residues. Trimming cost V 4 bases and J 4 bases; bases outside gene matches: 3. Germline V gene lookup returns CDR1 LNHDA and CDR2 SQIVND (reference sequence). The CDR3 DNA follows: TGTGCCAGTAGTAGCGCAGGGGGCACTGAAGCTTTCTTT. Amino acids: CASSSAGGTEAFF.

This chain links TRBV5-1 with TRBJ1-3; a weak D match, TRBD1 (6 bases). The CDR3 length is 16 residues. V was cut by 5 bases and J by 0 bases, with 15 bases left in between. The germline CDR1 and CDR2 sequences are SGHRS and YFSETQ. CDR3 coding DNA: TGCGCCAGCAGGGACAGCCCGTGGGGCTCTGGAAACACCATATATTTT. Translation: CASRDSPWGSGNTIYF.

The V call is TRBV4-1, the J call TRBJ1-1; no clear D gene. Germline V CDR1 and CDR2: MGHRA, YSYEKL. The CDR3 runs 15 residues. Deletions cut 3 bases from V and 6 bases from J, with 17 bases between. The CDR3 DNA reads as TGCGCCAGCAGCCATGTAGGATCGATGACATCTGAAGCTTTCTTT. Its protein product is CASSHVGSMTSEAFF.

V is TRBV19 and J is TRBJ1-2; D unclear. V was pared by 3 bases and J by 4 bases, with 9 bases between. The CDR3 extends over 13 amino acids. The V gene's germline CDR1 is LNHDA and CDR2 SQIVND (reference sequence). CDR3 in amino acids: CASSIGQTYGYTF. CDR3 DNA: TGTGCCAGTAGTATTGGTCAGACCTATGGCTACACCTTC.

The gene calls are TRBV28 and TRBJ2-5, with 12 bases fitting TRBD2. The V gene end was trimmed by 4 bases and the J gene end by 4 bases; junction bases not matched to a gene: 4. The CDR3 loop spans 15 amino acids. In germline, CDR1 is MDHEN, CDR2 SYDVKM. The CDR3 DNA follows: TGTGCCAGCAGTTCGACTAGCGGGAGAGGAGAGACCCAGTACTTC. Translating gives CASSSTSGRGETQYF.

This sequence joins TRBV18 and TRBJ2-5; a weak D match, TRBD2 (5 bases). Per the germline V gene, CDR1 is KGHSH and CDR2 is LQKENI. This CDR3 comprises 15 residues. V lost 3 bases and J lost 2, with 13 bases in between. The CDR3 sequence: CASSPPGSRQETQYF. The CDR3 nucleotides are TGTGCCAGCTCACCCCCGGGGTCCCGTCAAGAGACCCAGTACTTC.

The rearrangement joins TRBV7-9 to TRBJ2-2; the D is unclear. Germline V gene lookup returns CDR1 SEHNR and CDR2 FQNEAQ (reference sequence). The CDR3 totals 14 residues. V gave up 5 bases and J gave up 6 bases, with 13 bases separating them. In DNA form, the CDR3 reads TGTGCCAGCAGCGCCCTTCTAATGGCCGGGGAGCTGTTTTTT. Protein sequence: CASSALLMAGELFF.

This clone was seen only a few times. J is TRBJ1-1 and V is TRBV5-1, with D uncertain. The germline V gene has CDR1 SGHRS and CDR2 YFSETQ. V dropped 2 bases and J dropped 1 base, with 6 bases sitting between them. The CDR3 has 13 amino acids. Here the CDR3 reads CASSFESNTEAFF. The CDR3 DNA reads as TGCGCCAGCAGCTTCGAATCGAACACTGAAGCTTTCTTT.

V is TRBV20-1 and J is TRBJ2-5, with TRBD1 identical over 9 bases. Germline CDR1 is DFQATT and CDR2 is SNEGSKA (reference sequence). CDR3 size: 13 residues. J gave up 7 bases and V 3 bases, and 6 bases lay outside the gene matches. The CDR3 DNA reads TGCAGTGCTAGTGGGGGACAGGGAGGGACCCAGTACTTC. It specifies CSASGGQGGTQYF.

This chain joins TRBV11-2 and TRBJ2-1; D may be TRBD1 or TRBD2 (5 bases each). Between the trimmed V and J ends, which lost 8 bases and 5 bases, there was a span of 13 bases. The CDR3 consists of 13 residues. Germline assignment: CDR1 SGHAT and CDR2 FQNNGV. The CDR3 loop is CASLNRGDNEQFF. The CDR3 DNA sequence: TGTGCCAGCCTCAATAGGGGAGACAATGAGCAGTTCTTC.

This chain links TRBV7-9 with TRBJ1-5; D call uncertain. CDR1 SEHNR and CDR2 FQNEAQ come from the germline V gene (reference sequence). The V end lost 5 bases, the J end lost 6 bases, and 11 bases lay between the germline ends. CDR3 size: 13 residues. Here the CDR3 DNA reads TGTGCCAGCAGCCCACCCTCTGGTCAGCCCCAGCATTTT. Protein product: CASSPPSGQPQHF.

This rearrangement joins TRBV4-1 to TRBJ2-5; D unresolved. CDR1 is MGHRA, CDR2 YSYEKL, per germline. V was pared by 4 bases and J by 2 bases, with 11 bases between. The CDR3 has 14 residues. For the CDR3, the DNA is TGCGCCAGCAGCCCCCGGCAGGATCAAGAGACCCAGTACTTC. It yields the protein CASSPRQDQETQYF.

This chain links TRBV7-2 with TRBJ1-5; D is perhaps TRBD1 (6 bases). CDR3 length equals 13 residues. The V end lost 5 bases, the J end lost 7 bases, and 12 bases lay between the germline ends. Per germline, CDR1 SGHTA and CDR2 FQGNSA. CDR3 sequence: CASSIGGGQPQHF. The CDR3 DNA follows: TGTGCCAGCAGCATAGGGGGTGGCCAGCCCCAGCATTTT.

The J gene is TRBJ2-7, the V gene TRBV9; 9 nucleotides agree with TRBD2. Germline CDR1 SGDLS, CDR2 YYNGEE. The CDR3 has 14 amino acids. After removal of 0 bases from V and 4 bases from J, the junction contained 2 bases not matched to a gene. CDR3 DNA sequence: TGTGCCAGCAGCGTAGCAACTAGCGGGTACGAGCAGTACTTC. Translated, it gives CASSVATSGYEQYF.

The rearrangement joins TRBV7-9 to TRBJ1-2; D is ambiguous. The CDR3 runs to 15 residues. Germline V gives CDR1 SEHNR, CDR2 FQNEAQ (reference sequence). Trimming left V 6 bases short and J 5 bases short, with 19 bases between. CDR3 bases: TGTGCCAGCAGTCCTGGTGGAGGCGCGGGGTATGGCTACACCTTC. Its translation: CASSPGGGAGYGYTF.

This chain links TRBV18 with TRBJ2-3; D may be TRBD1 (5 bases). V was trimmed by 4 bases and J by 0 bases, leaving 14 bases between them. From germline, CDR1 is KGHSH and CDR2 LQKENI. The CDR3 consists of 16 residues. The CDR3: CASSRVTATSTDTQYF. In DNA, the CDR3 is TGTGCCAGCTCACGAGTGACAGCCACTAGCACAGATACGCAGTATTTT.

The rearrangement joins TRBV3-1 (or the pseudogene TRBV3-2) to TRBJ2-1; 9 nucleotides agree with TRBD2. CDR3 size: 18 residues. The germline CDR1 and CDR2 sequences are LGHDT and YNNKEL (reference sequence). The V gene end was trimmed by 1 base and the J gene end by 4 bases; junction bases not matched to a gene: 11. DNA for the CDR3: TGTGCCAGCAGCCAAGGGGCCCCTAGCGGGGCCCCGTACAATGAGCAGTTCTTC. Amino acids: CASSQGAPSGAPYNEQFF.

This clone has just one count. The same CDR3 also results from other DNA sequences found in this sample. The chain carries TRBV12-3 or TRBV12-4 and TRBJ2-2; D uncertain. Between the trimmed V and J ends, which lost 5 bases and 2 bases, there was a span of 6 bases. The CDR3 extends over 13 amino acids. This CDR3 is CASSGPNTGELFF. As DNA, the CDR3 is TGTGCCAGCAGTGGGCCAAACACCGGGGAGCTGTTTTTT.

The chain uses TRBV6-1 and TRBJ2-5; TRBD2 agrees at 7 bases. Germline trimming cut 2 bases from V and 2 bases from J; bases unmatched to any gene: 8. This CDR3 region has 16 residues. Per the germline V gene, CDR1 is MNHNS and CDR2 is SASEGT. CDR3: CASSEQTSLKQETQYF. The CDR3 DNA reads as TGTGCCAGCAGTGAACAGACTAGCCTTAAGCAAGAGACCCAGTACTTC.

The V and J genes are TRBV7-2 and TRBJ2-5, with TRBD2 matching over 12 bases. The CDR3 sequence is 15 residues long. V lost 5 bases, J lost 4 bases, and 5 bases stayed unmatched. Germline V gene sequence: CDR1 SGHTA, CDR2 FQGNSA. CDR3 DNA: TGTGCCAGCAGCCTTCTAGCGGGAGGGCGAGAGACCCAGTACTTC. It yields the protein CASSLLAGGRETQYF. The full variable domain, rest sourced from reference TRBV7-2 and TRBJ2-5, is GAGVSQSPSNKVTEKGKDVELRCDPISGHTALYWYRQSLGQGLEFLIYFQGNSAPDKSGLPSDRFSAERTGGSVSTLTIQRTQQEDSAVYLCASSLLAGGRETQYFGPGTRLLVL.

Remarks on this clone: Other nucleotide sequences in the sample specify the same CDR3. J is TRBJ1-1 and V is TRBV27; 9 nucleotides line up with TRBD1. V shed 8 bases and J 9 bases; nucleotides not matched to a gene: 10. CDR1 and CDR2 from the germline V gene are MNHEY and SMNVEV (reference sequence). The CDR3 extends over 13 amino acids. In nucleotides, the CDR3 is TGTGCCAGCCTACGGGGGGGGACAGGGAAAGCTTTCTTT. This translates into CASLRGGTGKAFF.

V gene TRBV10-3 combines with J gene TRBJ1-2; 9 positions match TRBD1. The CDR3 consists of 13 residues. Germline V CDR1 and CDR2: ENHRY, SYGVKD. Trimming at V came to 6 bases and at J to 7 bases, leaving 6 bases not matched to a gene. The CDR3 spells CAISPQGAGGYTF. Written as DNA, the CDR3 is TGTGCCATCAGCCCACAGGGGGCCGGTGGCTACACCTTC.

The chain combines TRBV2 with TRBJ2-7, with 9 bases aligning to TRBD1. J gave up 2 bases and V 5 bases, and 7 bases lay outside the gene matches. Looked up from germline, CDR1 is SNHLY and CDR2 is FYNNEI. The CDR3 is 15 amino acids. Written as DNA, the CDR3 is TGTGCCAGCAGTTCCCCGGGACAGGGTCCCTACGAGCAGTACTTC. Protein: CASSSPGQGPYEQYF. Looking up the rest from reference TRBV2 and TRBJ2-7 gives the full variable domain: EPEVTQTPSHQVTQMGQEVILRCVPISNHLYFYWYRQILGQKVEFLVSFYNNEISEKSEIFDDQFSVERPDGSNFTLKIRSTKLEDSAMYFCASSSPGQGPYEQYFGPGTRLTVT.

This chain uses TRBV7-2 with TRBJ1-5; tentative D call: TRBD1 (5 bases). The CDR3 has 14 residues. Per germline, CDR1 SGHTA and CDR2 FQGNSA. Trimming took 5 bases from V and 3 from J, leaving 11 bases between them. The CDR3 sequence: CASSPGDSNQPQHF. DNA for the CDR3: TGTGCCAGCAGCCCCGGGGACTCCAATCAGCCCCAGCATTTT.

The chain has TRBV3-1 (or the pseudogene TRBV3-2) and TRBJ1-2, with 9 positions matching TRBD1. After removal of 6 bases from V and 2 bases from J, the junction contained 13 bases not matched to a gene. Germline assignment: CDR1 LGHDT and CDR2 YNNKEL (reference sequence). CDR3 length equals 17 residues. The DNA for the CDR3 is TGTGCCAGCAGTCGATCCGGGACAGGGCCTACGAACTATGGCTACACCTTC. Amino acids: CASSRSGTGPTNYGYTF.